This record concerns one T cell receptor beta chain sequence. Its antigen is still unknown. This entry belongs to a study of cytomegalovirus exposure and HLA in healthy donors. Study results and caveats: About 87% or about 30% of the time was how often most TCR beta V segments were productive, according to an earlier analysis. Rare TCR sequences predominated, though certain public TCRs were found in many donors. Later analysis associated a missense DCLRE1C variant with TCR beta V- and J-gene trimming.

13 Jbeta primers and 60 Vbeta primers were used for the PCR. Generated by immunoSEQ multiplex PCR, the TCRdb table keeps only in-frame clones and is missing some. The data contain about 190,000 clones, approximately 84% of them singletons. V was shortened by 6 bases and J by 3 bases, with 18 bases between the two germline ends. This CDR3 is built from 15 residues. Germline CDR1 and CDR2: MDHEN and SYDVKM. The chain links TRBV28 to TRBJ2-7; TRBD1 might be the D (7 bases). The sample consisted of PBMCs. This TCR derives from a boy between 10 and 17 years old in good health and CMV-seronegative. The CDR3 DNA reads TGTGCCAGCAGCCTCACGGAGGGACAGTTCTACGAGCAGTACTTC. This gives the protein CASSLTEGQFYEQYF.